This paragraph covers one TCR beta chain sequence. In germline, CDR1 is KGHDR, CDR2 SFDVKD. The CDR3 length is 14 residues. V shed 3 bases and J 7 bases; nucleotides not matched to a gene: 3. This sample stems from a study of blood T cell repertoires in COVID-19. Study-level information: Collection of acute and convalescent COVID-19 samples took place in the United States, Italy and Spain. The analysed material was cDNA or gDNA that came from T cells, B-cell-depleted T cells, or PBMCs.

Sequencing was performed with immunoSEQ multiplex PCR; in TCRdb, only in-frame clones are kept and a portion is missing. Counted here are some 110,000 clones, 70% to 75% occurring once; the ten biggest clones make up 6%. Enrolment of Seattle patients took place during active infection, and they were followed longitudinally. The sequence derives from a man older than 75 with COVID-19, enrolled during active disease. The chain uses TRBV24-1 and TRBJ2-5; 11 bases map to TRBD1. The sequenced material came from peripheral blood. CDR3 nucleotide sequence: TGTGCCACCAGTGATATGGGACAGGGGGGGACCCAGTACTTC. Protein: CATSDMGQGGTQYF.